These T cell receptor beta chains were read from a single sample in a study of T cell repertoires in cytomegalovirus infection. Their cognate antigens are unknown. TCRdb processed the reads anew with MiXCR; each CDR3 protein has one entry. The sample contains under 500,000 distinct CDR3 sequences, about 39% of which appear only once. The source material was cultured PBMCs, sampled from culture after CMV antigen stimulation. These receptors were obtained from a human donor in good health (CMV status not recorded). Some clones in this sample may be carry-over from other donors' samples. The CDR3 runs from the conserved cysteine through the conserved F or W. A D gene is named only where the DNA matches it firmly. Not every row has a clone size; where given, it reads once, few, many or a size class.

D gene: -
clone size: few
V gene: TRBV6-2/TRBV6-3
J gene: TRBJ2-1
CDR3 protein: CASRHRESQFF
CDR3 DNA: TGTGCCAGCAGGCACCGGGAGTCCCAGTTCTTC

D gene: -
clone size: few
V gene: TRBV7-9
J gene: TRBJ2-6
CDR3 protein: CASSFPGDRSGANVLTF
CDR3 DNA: TGTGCCAGCAGCTTCCCGGGGGACCGCTCTGGGGCCAACGTCCTGACTTTC

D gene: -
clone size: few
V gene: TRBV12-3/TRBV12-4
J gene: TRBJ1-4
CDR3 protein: CASSGGQANEKLFF
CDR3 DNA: TGTGCCAGCAGTGGAGGACAAGCTAATGAAAAACTGTTTTTT

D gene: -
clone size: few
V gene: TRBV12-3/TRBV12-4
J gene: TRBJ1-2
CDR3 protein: CASSLSGERGYTF
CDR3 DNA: TGTGCCAGCAGTTTATCAGGCGAGCGTGGCTACACCTTC

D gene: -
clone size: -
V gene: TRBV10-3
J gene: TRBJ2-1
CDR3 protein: CAISAGGSSNEQFF
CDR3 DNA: TGTGCCATCAGCGCCGGTGGGTCTTCGAATGAGCAGTTCTTC

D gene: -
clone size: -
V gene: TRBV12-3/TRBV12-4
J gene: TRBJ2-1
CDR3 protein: CASGSGTPNNEQFF
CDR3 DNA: TGTGCCAGCGGCTCCGGGACACCAAACAATGAGCAGTTCTTC

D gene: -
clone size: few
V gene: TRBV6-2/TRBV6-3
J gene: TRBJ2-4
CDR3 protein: CASSRTPGKADIQYF
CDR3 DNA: TGTGCCAGCAGTCGAACCCCAGGGAAGGCGGACATTCAGTACTTC

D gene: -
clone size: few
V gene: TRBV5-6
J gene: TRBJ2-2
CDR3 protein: CASQLGGGFAGELFF
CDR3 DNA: TGTGCCAGCCAACTTGGAGGGGGCTTCGCCGGGGAGCTGTTTTTT

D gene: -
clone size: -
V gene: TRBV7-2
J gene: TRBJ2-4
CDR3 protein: CASSFGGSKNIQYF
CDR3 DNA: TGTGCCAGCAGCTTTGGGGGAAGCAAAAACATTCAGTACTTC

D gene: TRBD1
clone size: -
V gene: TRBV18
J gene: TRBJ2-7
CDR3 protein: CASSPRGQGAYEQYF
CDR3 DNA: TGTGCCAGCTCACCCCGTGGACAGGGGGCGTACGAGCAGTACTTC

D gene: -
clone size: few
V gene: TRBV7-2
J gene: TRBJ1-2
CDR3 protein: CASSLGGGARRGGYTF
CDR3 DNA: TGTGCCAGCAGCTTAGGTGGGGGGGCGCGAAGAGGGGGCTACACCTTC

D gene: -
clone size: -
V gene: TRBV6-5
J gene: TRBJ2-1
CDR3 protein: CASSRNSGHEQFF
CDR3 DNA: TGTGCCAGCAGTCGGAACTCTGGTCATGAGCAGTTCTTC

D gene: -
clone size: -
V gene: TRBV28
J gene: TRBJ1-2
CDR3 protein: CASRSLGGHGYTF
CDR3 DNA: TGTGCCAGCAGGTCCCTCGGGGGGCACGGCTACACCTTC

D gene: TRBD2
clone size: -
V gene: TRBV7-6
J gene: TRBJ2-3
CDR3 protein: CASSLGGLAGYTDTQYF
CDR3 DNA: TGTGCCAGCAGCTTAGGGGGACTAGCGGGATACACAGATACGCAGTATTTT

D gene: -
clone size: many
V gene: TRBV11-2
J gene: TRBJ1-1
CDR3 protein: CASSLDRATEAFF
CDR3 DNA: TGTGCCAGCAGCTTAGATAGGGCTACTGAAGCTTTCTTT

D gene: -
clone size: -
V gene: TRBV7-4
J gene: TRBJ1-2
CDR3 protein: CASSLGAGEYYGYTF
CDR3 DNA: TGTGCCAGCAGCTTAGGTGCAGGGGAATACTATGGCTACACCTTC

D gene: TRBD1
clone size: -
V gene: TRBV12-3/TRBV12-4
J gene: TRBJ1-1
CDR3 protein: CASSLIPGQGANTEAFF
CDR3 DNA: TGTGCCAGCAGCCTAATTCCGGGACAGGGAGCGAACACTGAAGCTTTCTTT

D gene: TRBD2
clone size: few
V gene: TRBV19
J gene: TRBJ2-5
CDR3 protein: CASSPAGGSIQTQYF
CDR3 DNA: TGTGCCAGTAGTCCCGCGGGGGGGTCCATCCAGACCCAGTACTTC

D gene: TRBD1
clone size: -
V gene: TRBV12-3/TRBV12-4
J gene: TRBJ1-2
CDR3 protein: CASSTGTARGYTF
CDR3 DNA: TGTGCCAGCAGTACGGGGACAGCCCGTGGCTACACCTTC

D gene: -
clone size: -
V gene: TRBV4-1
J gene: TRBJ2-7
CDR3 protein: CASSQPGASRYEQYF
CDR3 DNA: TGTGCCAGCAGCCAGCCTGGGGCTAGCAGGTACGAGCAGTACTTC

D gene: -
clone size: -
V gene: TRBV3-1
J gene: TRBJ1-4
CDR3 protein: CASSQDFRVGDEKLFF
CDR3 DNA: TGTGCCAGCAGCCAAGATTTCAGGGTCGGAGACGAAAAACTGTTTTTT

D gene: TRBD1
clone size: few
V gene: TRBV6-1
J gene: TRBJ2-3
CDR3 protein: CASSEGTGHTDTQYF
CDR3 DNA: TGTGCCAGCAGTGAAGGGACAGGGCACACAGATACGCAGTATTTT

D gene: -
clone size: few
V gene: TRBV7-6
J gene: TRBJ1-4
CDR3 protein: CASSLDWKNEKLFF
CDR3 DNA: TGTGCCAGCAGCTTAGACTGGAAGAATGAAAAACTGTTTTTT

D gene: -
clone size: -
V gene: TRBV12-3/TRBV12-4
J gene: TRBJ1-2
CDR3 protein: CASSWGRNYGYTF
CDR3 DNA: TGTGCCAGCAGTTGGGGGAGAAACTATGGCTACACCTTC

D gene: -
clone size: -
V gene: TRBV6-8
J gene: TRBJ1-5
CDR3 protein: CASSYSRTGPQHF
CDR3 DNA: TGTGCCAGCAGTTACTCGCGGACGGGGCCCCAGCATTTT

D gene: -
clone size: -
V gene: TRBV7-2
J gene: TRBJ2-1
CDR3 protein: CASSLLGGLSYNEQFF
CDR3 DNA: TGTGCCAGCAGCTTACTGGGGGGGCTCTCCTACAATGAGCAGTTCTTC

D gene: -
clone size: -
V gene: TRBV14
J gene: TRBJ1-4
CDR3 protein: CASSLTPGATNEKLFF
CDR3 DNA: TGTGCCAGCAGCCTCACCCCGGGGGCAACTAATGAAAAACTGTTTTTT

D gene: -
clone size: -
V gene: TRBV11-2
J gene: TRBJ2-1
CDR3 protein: CASSKPPLKNEQFF
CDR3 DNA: TGTGCCAGCAGCAAACCTCCCCTTAAGAATGAGCAGTTCTTC

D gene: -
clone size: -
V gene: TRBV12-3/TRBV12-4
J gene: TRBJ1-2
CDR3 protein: CASSDYRDGGLGYTF
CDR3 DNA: TGTGCCAGCAGTGATTACCGGGACGGCGGTTTAGGCTACACCTTC

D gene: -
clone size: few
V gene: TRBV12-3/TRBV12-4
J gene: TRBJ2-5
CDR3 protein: CASSFQPGETQYF
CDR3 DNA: TGTGCCAGCAGTTTCCAGCCTGGTGAGACCCAGTACTTC